These 29 T cell receptor beta chains were all obtained from the same sample, sequenced in a study of blood T cell repertoires in COVID-19. Sequenced by immunoSEQ multiplex PCR; TCRdb stores in-frame clones only, minus some. The profile shows about 240,000 clones, roughly 80% of them singletons. Sequencing was carried out using peripheral blood. Receptors were obtained from a woman aged 60-75 years with active or convalescent COVID-19.

The chain recombines TRBV27 with TRBJ2-7; possibly TRBD2 for D (6 bases). V was cut by 2 bases and J by 4 bases, with 9 bases left in between. Germline V gene sequence: CDR1 MNHEY, CDR2 SMNVEV (reference sequence). The CDR3 is made up of 13 amino acids. The DNA of the CDR3 is TGTGCCAGCAGTTTAGCGGGACCGTACGAGCAGTACTTC. It specifies CASSLAGPYEQYF.

V and J are TRBV6-1 and TRBJ2-5; TRBD1 is a possible D gene (6 bases). This CDR3 is 15 amino acids long. Germline CDR1 reads MNHNS; CDR2 reads SASEGT. Trimming stripped 3 bases from V and 5 bases from J, with 16 bases between. Here the CDR3 reads CASSDPGQIRETQYF. For the CDR3, the DNA is TGTGCCAGCAGTGATCCAGGACAGATCCGTGAGACCCAGTACTTC.

This chain joins TRBV5-5 and TRBJ1-3; D may be TRBD1 (6 bases). The germline V and J ends were trimmed by 4 bases and 2 bases, with 16 bases remaining between them. Germline V gives CDR1 SGHKS, CDR2 YYEKEE (reference sequence). CDR3 length equals 16 residues. CDR3 loop: CASSLRGSVAGNTIYF. The CDR3 DNA reads as TGTGCCAGCAGCCTGAGGGGGTCTGTTGCTGGAAACACCATATATTTT.

V gene TRBV7-2 combines with J gene TRBJ1-3; TRBD1 agrees at 9 bases. CDR1 SGHTA and CDR2 FQGNSA come from the germline V gene. With V trimmed by 5 bases and J by 4 bases, 6 bases remained unmatched. The CDR3 is 15 amino acids. CDR3 nucleotide sequence: TGTGCCAGCAGCAGAGGACAGGGGTCCGGAAACACCATATATTTT. Amino acid sequence: CASSRGQGSGNTIYF.

This chain links TRBV3-1 (or the pseudogene TRBV3-2) with TRBJ1-1; D unclear. There are 12 residues in the CDR3. The germline gives CDR1 LGHDT, CDR2 YNNKEL (reference sequence). Between the trimmed V and J ends, which lost 5 bases and 1 base, there was a span of 5 bases. Here the CDR3 DNA reads TGTGCCAGCAGCTATCCGAACACTGAAGCTTTCTTT. It specifies CASSYPNTEAFF.

This clone was detected only a few times. This chain links TRBV5-1 with TRBJ1-1, with D possibly being TRBD1 (5 bases). CDR3 length: 14 residues. V shed 3 bases and J shed 4 bases, with 13 bases lying between them. Per the germline V gene, CDR1 is SGHRS and CDR2 is YFSETQ. The CDR3 protein is CASSWLQGGTEAFF. The CDR3 bases are TGCGCCAGCAGCTGGCTCCAGGGCGGCACTGAAGCTTTCTTT.

This rearrangement joins TRBV5-1 to TRBJ1-1, with 8 bases lining up with TRBD1. CDR1 and CDR2 (germline): SGHRS, YFSETQ. Unmatched junction bases numbered 9, after V lost 4 bases and J lost 4 bases. This CDR3 region has 15 residues. CDR3 protein: CASSLLTGVGTEAFF. Written as DNA, the CDR3 is TGCGCCAGCAGCCTGTTGACAGGGGTTGGCACTGAAGCTTTCTTT.

The chain has TRBV28 and TRBJ1-2; TRBD1 matches 8 bases. The CDR3 covers 13 residues. V lost 7 bases to trimming and J lost 4 bases; unmatched junction nucleotides: 5. Germline CDR1 is MDHEN and CDR2 is SYDVKM. CDR3 in DNA: TGTGCCAGCAAATCAGGGGGCGCCTATGGCTACACCTTC. This gives the protein CASKSGGAYGYTF.

The gene calls are TRBV9 and TRBJ2-5; D perhaps matches TRBD1 (5 bases). Germline V gene sequence: CDR1 SGDLS, CDR2 YYNGEE. The CDR3 runs to 15 residues. Deletions cut 0 bases from V and 2 bases from J, with 11 bases between. The CDR3 DNA is TGTGCCAGCAGCGTAGCTCCAGACAGTCAAGAGACCCAGTACTTC. The encoded protein is CASSVAPDSQETQYF.

This clone has only a few counts. The chain employs TRBV11-2 and TRBJ1-2; D gene ambiguous. CDR3 length: 14 residues. Germline values: CDR1 SGHAT, CDR2 FQNNGV. V lost 0 bases, J lost 4 bases, and 9 bases lay in between. The DNA for the CDR3 is TGTGCCAGCAGCTTAGACCGGGGAACCTATGGCTACACCTTC. Translated, it gives CASSLDRGTYGYTF.

The chain uses TRBV5-6 and TRBJ1-6; 10 nucleotides agree with TRBD1. CDR3 length: 18 amino acids. J was trimmed by 7 bases and V by 4 bases; bases with no gene match: 14. The germline V gene encodes CDR1 SGHDT and CDR2 YYEEEE. CDR3 sequence: CASSHGTGARSWNSPLHF. Here the CDR3 DNA reads TGTGCCAGCAGCCACGGGACAGGGGCGAGATCATGGAATTCACCCCTCCACTTT.

This chain joins TRBV3-1 (or the pseudogene TRBV3-2) and TRBJ2-3, with TRBD2 identical over 12 bases. The CDR3 is 17 residues long. CDR1 is LGHDT, CDR2 YNNKEL, per germline (reference sequence). V shed 0 bases and J 3 bases; nucleotides not matched to a gene: 4. The CDR3 sequence: CASSQDWTSGTTDTQYF. The CDR3 coding sequence is TGTGCCAGCAGCCAAGATTGGACTAGCGGGACTACAGATACGCAGTATTTT.

The J gene is TRBJ2-1, the V gene TRBV11-2; 10 bases fit TRBD2. CDR3 length equals 15 residues. Germline V gives CDR1 SGHAT, CDR2 FQNNGV. The V and J ends lost 8 bases and 4 bases, in that order; junction bases with no gene match: 8. The CDR3 loop is CASATPSGGYNEQFF. For the CDR3, the DNA is TGTGCCAGCGCCACACCTAGCGGGGGATACAATGAGCAGTTCTTC.

The chain links TRBV11-3 to TRBJ2-1; TRBD2 aligns across 7 bases. CDR1 is SGHNT and CDR2 is YENEEA in the germline V gene. The CDR3 contains 17 residues. The junction had 5 bases not matched to a gene; V was cut back by 0 bases and J by 0 bases. In DNA form, the CDR3 reads TGTGCCAGCAGCTTAGATCCAGCGGGAAGCTCCTACAATGAGCAGTTCTTC. As protein: CASSLDPAGSSYNEQFF. The variable domain in full, completed from reference TRBV11-3 and TRBJ2-1, reads EAGVVQSPRYKIIEKKQPVAFWCNPISGHNTLYWYLQNLGQGPELLIRYENEEAVDDSQLPKDRFSAERLKGVDSTLKIQPAELGDSAVYLCASSLDPAGSSYNEQFFGPGTRLTVL.

The V and J genes are TRBV10-3 and TRBJ2-3, with D hard to call. CDR1 is ENHRY and CDR2 is SYGVKD in the germline V gene. Trimming stripped 6 bases from V and 6 bases from J, with 22 bases between. The CDR3 is 16 amino acids. CDR3 loop: CAIRDTLTSTLDTQYF. CDR3 nucleotides: TGTGCCATCAGAGATACCCTCACCTCGACACTCGATACGCAGTATTTT.

The genes are TRBV19 and TRBJ2-2; 8 nucleotides align to TRBD2. Germline CDR1 LNHDA, CDR2 SQIVND (reference sequence). With V trimmed by 10 bases and J by 5 bases, 3 bases remained unmatched. This CDR3 region has 12 residues. CDR3 in amino acids: CATRLATGELFF. As DNA, the CDR3 is TGTGCCACCCGACTAGCGACCGGGGAGCTGTTTTTT.

The chain combines TRBV3-1 (or the pseudogene TRBV3-2) with TRBJ2-1; D might be TRBD2 (5 bases). This CDR3 contains 16 residues. Germline assignment: CDR1 LGHDT and CDR2 YNNKEL (reference sequence). Trimming took 4 bases from V and 0 from J, leaving 13 bases between them. The CDR3 loop reads CASSPRPGSSYNEQFF. The CDR3 nucleotides read TGTGCCAGCAGCCCCCGGCCGGGGTCCTCCTACAATGAGCAGTTCTTC.

This chain joins TRBV6-6 and TRBJ1-1; 7 bases map to TRBD1. The CDR3 contains 12 residues. Germline CDR1 MNHNY, CDR2 SVGAGI (reference sequence). V was pared by 7 bases and J by 6 bases, with 5 bases of the junction left unmatched. For the CDR3, the DNA is TGTGCCAGCACCTCGACAGGGTCTGAAGCTTTCTTT. It encodes CASTSTGSEAFF.

In DNA, the CDR3 is TGTGCCAGCAGCTTGAGGCTCCCCGGGAACACCGGGGAGCTGTTTTTT. This codes for CASSLRLPGNTGELFF. The gene calls are TRBV9 and TRBJ2-2; D is undetermined. The V end was cut by 4 bases, the J end by 1 base, with 14 bases between. The CDR3 length is 16 residues. Germline-derived CDR1 and CDR2 are SGDLS and YYNGEE.

This clone was counted many times. This sample also contains other DNA sequences that code for the same CDR3. The chain has TRBV27 and TRBJ2-2; 7 bases align to TRBD1. Per the germline V gene, CDR1 is MNHEY and CDR2 is SMNVEV (reference sequence). The CDR3 spans 16 residues. V lost 6 bases to trimming and J lost 0 bases; unmatched junction nucleotides: 7. This chain's CDR3 is CASSKTGTANTGELFF. Here the CDR3 DNA reads TGTGCCAGCAGCAAAACCGGGACAGCGAACACCGGGGAGCTGTTTTTT.

This clone was picked up one time. The chain employs TRBV6-6 and TRBJ2-3; 8 bases agree with TRBD2. The CDR3 extends over 13 amino acids. In germline, CDR1 is MNHNY, CDR2 SVGAGI (reference sequence). The trim removed 7 bases at V and 2 bases at J, leaving 2 bases unmatched. CDR3 protein: CASTSGLTDTQYF. The DNA of the CDR3 is TGTGCCAGCACTAGCGGGCTCACAGATACGCAGTATTTT.

CDR3 sequence (DNA): TGTGCCAGCAGCTTATTTGGACGAGGACAGGGGTCTACCCTTGATGAGCAGTTCTTC. It codes for CASSLFGRGQGSTLDEQFF. The chain links TRBV11-2 to TRBJ2-1; 9 bases line up with TRBD1. The CDR3 is 19 amino acids. The germline V gene encodes CDR1 SGHAT and CDR2 FQNNGV. The junction had 19 bases not matched to a gene; V was cut back by 2 bases and J by 8 bases.

The CDR3 nucleotides are TGTGCCAGTAGTGGACAGGGGATACGCTATGGCTACACCTTC. This translates into CASSGQGIRYGYTF. This rearrangement joins TRBV19 to TRBJ1-2, with 9 bases that match TRBD1. This CDR3 region has 14 residues. Trimming removed 5 bases from V and 4 bases from J; junction bases left unmatched: 5. CDR1 is LNHDA and CDR2 is SQIVND in the germline V gene (reference sequence). The full variable domain, rest sourced from reference TRBV19 and TRBJ1-2, is DGGITQSPKYLFRKEGQNVTLSCEQNLNHDAMYWYRQDPGQGLRLIYYSQIVNDFQKGDIAEGYSVSREKKESFPLTVTSAQKNPTAFYLCASSGQGIRYGYTFGSGTRLTVV.

This sequence joins TRBV18 and TRBJ2-1; tentative D call: TRBD1 (7 bases). V was pared by 2 bases and J by 6 bases, with 17 bases between. The CDR3 spans 16 residues. Looked up from germline, CDR1 is KGHSH and CDR2 is LQKENI. The CDR3 region is CASSPWRDSLSNEQFF. The CDR3 DNA is TGTGCCAGCTCACCATGGAGGGACAGTCTTAGCAATGAGCAGTTCTTC.

The DNA of the CDR3 is TGTGCCAGCCTGGAGGAGGGGATGAGCAATCAGCCCCAGCATTTT. Translated, it gives CASLEEGMSNQPQHF. V usage is TRBV6-5 and J usage is TRBJ1-5, with D perhaps TRBD1 (5 bases). Germline assignment: CDR1 MNHEY and CDR2 SVGAGI. Trimming cost V 8 bases and J 1 base, with 15 bases left between them. The length of the CDR3 is 15 residues.

The genes are TRBV7-8 and TRBJ2-5, with TRBD1 identical over 7 bases. V lost 3 bases and J lost 9; bases outside the gene matches: 13. This CDR3 has 15 amino acids. Germline V gene sequence: CDR1 SGHVS, CDR2 FQNEAQ. The CDR3 nucleotides read TGTGCCAGCAGCTTTGGGGCGACAGGGAAGAGACCCCAGTACTTC. This encodes CASSFGATGKRPQYF. The full variable domain, rest sourced from reference TRBV7-8 and TRBJ2-5, is GAGVSQSPRYKVAKRGQDVALRCDPISGHVSLFWYQQALGQGPEFLTYFQNEAQLDKSGLPSDRFFAERPEGSVSTLKIQRTQQEDSAVYLCASSFGATGKRPQYFGPGTRLLVL.

The DNA for the CDR3 is TGTGCCAGCAGTCTAAAGCGGGAGTTTTCCCACGAGCAGTACTTC. Protein sequence: CASSLKREFSHEQYF. The V call is TRBV13, the J call TRBJ2-7; 8 bases are a match to TRBD2. V gave up 6 bases and J gave up 5 bases; unmatched junction bases: 12. Germline V gene sequence: CDR1 PRHDT, CDR2 FYEKMQ (reference sequence). The CDR3 contains 15 residues.

This sequence joins TRBV25-1 and TRBJ1-1; tentatively, D is TRBD1 (6 bases). The V end was cut by 10 bases, the J end by 4 bases, with 16 bases between. This CDR3 comprises 13 residues. Germline V CDR1 and CDR2: MGHDK, SYGVNS. CDR3 region: CATALGGLTEAFF. The CDR3 nucleotides are TGTGCCACCGCCTTGGGGGGGCTCACTGAAGCTTTCTTT.

The chain has TRBV29-1 and TRBJ2-5; 7 bases are shared with TRBD2. Germline CDR1 is SQVTM and CDR2 is ANQGSEA. CDR3 length: 15 amino acids. The trim removed 1 base at V and 5 bases at J, leaving 10 bases unmatched. This chain's CDR3 is CSVEGRAGTRETQYF. In nucleotides, the CDR3 is TGCAGCGTTGAAGGACGAGCGGGGACGCGGGAGACCCAGTACTTC.